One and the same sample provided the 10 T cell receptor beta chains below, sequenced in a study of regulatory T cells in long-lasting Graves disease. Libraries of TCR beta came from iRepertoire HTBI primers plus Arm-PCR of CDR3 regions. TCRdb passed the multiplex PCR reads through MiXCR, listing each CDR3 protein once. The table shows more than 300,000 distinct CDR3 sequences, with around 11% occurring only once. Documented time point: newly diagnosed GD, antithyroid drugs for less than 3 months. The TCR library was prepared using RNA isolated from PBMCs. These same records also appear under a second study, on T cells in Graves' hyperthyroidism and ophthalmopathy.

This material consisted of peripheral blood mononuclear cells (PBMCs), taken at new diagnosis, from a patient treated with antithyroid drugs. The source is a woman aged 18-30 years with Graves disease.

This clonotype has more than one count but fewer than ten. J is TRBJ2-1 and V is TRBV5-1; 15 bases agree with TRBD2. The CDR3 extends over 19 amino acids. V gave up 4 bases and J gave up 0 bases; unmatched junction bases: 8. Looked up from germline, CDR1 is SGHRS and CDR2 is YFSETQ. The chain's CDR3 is CASSQGLAGGESSYNEQFF. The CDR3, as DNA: TGCGCCAGCAGCCAGGGACTAGCGGGGGGCGAGAGCTCCTACAATGAGCAGTTCTTC. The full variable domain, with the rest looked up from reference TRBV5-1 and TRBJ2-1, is KAGVTQTPRYLIKTRGQQVTLSCSPISGHRSVSWYQQTPGQGLQFLFEYFSETQRNKGNFPGRFSGRQFSNSRSEMNVSTLELGDSALYLCASSQGLAGGESSYNEQFFGPGTRLTVL.

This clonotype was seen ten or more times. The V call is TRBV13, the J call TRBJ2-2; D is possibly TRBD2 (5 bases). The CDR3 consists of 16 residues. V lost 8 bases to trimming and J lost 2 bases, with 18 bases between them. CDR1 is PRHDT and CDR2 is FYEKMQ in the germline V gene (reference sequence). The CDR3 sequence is CASERRTAPNTGELFF. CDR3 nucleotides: TGTGCCAGCGAAAGGAGGACTGCCCCCAACACCGGGGAGCTGTTTTTT.

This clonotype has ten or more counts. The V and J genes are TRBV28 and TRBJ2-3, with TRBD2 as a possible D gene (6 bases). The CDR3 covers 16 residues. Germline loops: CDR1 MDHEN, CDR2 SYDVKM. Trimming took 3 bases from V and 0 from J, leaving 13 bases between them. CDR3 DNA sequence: TGTGCCAGCAGTTTGCGGGGCTTGACTAGCACAGATACGCAGTATTTT. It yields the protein CASSLRGLTSTDTQYF.

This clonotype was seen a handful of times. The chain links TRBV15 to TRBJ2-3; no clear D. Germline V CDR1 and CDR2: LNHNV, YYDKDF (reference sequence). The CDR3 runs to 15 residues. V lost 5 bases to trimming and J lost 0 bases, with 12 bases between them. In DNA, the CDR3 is TGTGCCACCAGCCCTGGGTTAGTAAGCACAGATACGCAGTATTTT. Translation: CATSPGLVSTDTQYF.

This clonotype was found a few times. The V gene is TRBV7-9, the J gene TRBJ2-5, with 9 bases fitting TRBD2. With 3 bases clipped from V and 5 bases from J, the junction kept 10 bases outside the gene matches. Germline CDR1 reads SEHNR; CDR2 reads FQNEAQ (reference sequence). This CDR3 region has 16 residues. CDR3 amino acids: CASSFLKAGGSETQYF. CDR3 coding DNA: TGTGCCAGCAGCTTCCTTAAAGCGGGGGGTTCGGAGACCCAGTACTTC.

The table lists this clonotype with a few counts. CDR3 nucleotide sequence: TGTGCCAGCAGTGATCCCCGGAAGGGGTCAGCTTTCTTT. It encodes CASSDPRKGSAFF. The chain employs TRBV6-1 and TRBJ1-1; TRBD1 might be the D (5 bases). The V end was cut by 3 bases, the J end by 10 bases, with 15 bases between. CDR1 and CDR2 (germline): MNHNS, SASEGT. CDR3 length: 13 residues.

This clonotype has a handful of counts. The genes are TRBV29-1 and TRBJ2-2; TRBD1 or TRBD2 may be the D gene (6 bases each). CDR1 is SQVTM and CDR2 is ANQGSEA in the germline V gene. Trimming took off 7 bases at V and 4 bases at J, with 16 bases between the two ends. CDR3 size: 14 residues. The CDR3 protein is CSATGAGTTGELFF. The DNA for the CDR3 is TGCAGCGCTACGGGGGCAGGGACCACCGGGGAGCTGTTTTTT.

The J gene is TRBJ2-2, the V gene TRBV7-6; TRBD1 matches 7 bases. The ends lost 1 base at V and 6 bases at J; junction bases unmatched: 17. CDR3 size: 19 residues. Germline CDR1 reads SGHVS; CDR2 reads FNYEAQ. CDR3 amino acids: CASSLDYVGSGGYPGELFF. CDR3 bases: TGTGCCAGCAGCTTAGACTATGTTGGGTCAGGGGGATACCCCGGGGAGCTGTTTTTT.

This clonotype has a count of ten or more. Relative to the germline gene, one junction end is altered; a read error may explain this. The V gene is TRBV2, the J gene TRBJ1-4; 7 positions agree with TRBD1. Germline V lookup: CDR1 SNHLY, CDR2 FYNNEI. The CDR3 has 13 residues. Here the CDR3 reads CATHPRETDRPHF. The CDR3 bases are TGTGCCACCCATCCACGGGAGACGGACAGGCCCCATTTC.

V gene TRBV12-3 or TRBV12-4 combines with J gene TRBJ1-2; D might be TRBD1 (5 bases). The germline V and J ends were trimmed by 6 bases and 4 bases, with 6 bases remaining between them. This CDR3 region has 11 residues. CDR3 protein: CASRQVYGYTF. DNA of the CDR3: TGTGCCAGCAGACAGGTCTATGGCTACACCTTC.